The present T cell receptor beta chain was sequenced within a study of T cell clonality in common variable immunodeficiency. Study-wide findings and caveats: Fewer TCRbeta clones were shared among CVID subjects than controls.

Data came from immunoSEQ multiplex PCR; TCRdb stores just in-frame clones and leaves some out. This record lists about 39,000 clones, none seen once only, and the top ten clones contain roughly 2.9%. This clone showed up many times. Its antigen is unknown. Input material: peripheral blood mononuclear cells. The receptor was isolated from a person between 18 and 75 years old in good health.

Incomplete CDR3 DNA: TGTGCCAGCAGTTTGTGGACTAGCGGGATAACGGAAGAGACC. Translation gives CASSLWTSGITEET. In full, the CDR3 is CASSLWTSGITEETQYF. J is TRBJ2-5 and V is TRBV28, with 12 nucleotides matching TRBD2. The sequence runs out 3 residues before the end of the CDR3; the remainder is reconstructed from the germline J gene. The CDR3 runs 17 residues. The germline CDR1 and CDR2 sequences are MDHEN and SYDVKM. Trimming removed 3 bases from V and 3 bases from J; junction bases left unmatched: 8.